This T cell receptor (beta chain) was observed in a study of T cells in narcolepsy. Overall study: Enrolled donors included narcolepsy type 1 or type 2 patients and healthy controls. Study-wide points: Comparing one patient's CSF and blood CD4+ clonotypes highlighted HCRT- and TRIB2-specific autoreactive clonotypes. Reportedly, autoreactive clonotypes were serially detected in patients' blood but not controls'. Autoreactive clone sequences were missing from some blood memory CD4+ repertoires.

As regards this clone: The antigen remains undetermined. At one boundary the junction diverges from the germline segment, which might be a read error.

The germline V gene encodes CDR1 SGHKS and CDR2 YYEKEE (reference sequence). The length of the CDR3 is 16 residues. Sequencing used immunoSEQ multiplex PCR; TCRdb keeps in-frame clones, though not all of them. The repertoire holds fewer than 40,000 clones, with more than 75% as singletons. This clonotype was obtained from a human donor in good health. Sample: memory (CD45RA-) CD4+ T cells from blood. This sequence joins TRBV5-5 and TRBJ1-4; D is undetermined. CDR3 protein: CASSLVSSTPGEKLFF. Here the CDR3 DNA reads TGTGCCAGCAGCTTGGTGAGCAGCACACCGGGCGAAAAGCTGTTTTTT.